This T cell receptor (beta chain) emerged from a study of identical twins' blood T cells. TCR cDNA libraries came from RNA via a modified published protocol. TCRdb called the 5' RACE reads again in MiXCR, with one record for every CDR3 protein. The sample lists around 380,000 distinct CDR3 sequences, around 30% occurring once. Findings and caveats of the study: Mainly, cloneset size products determined shared clonotypes, twins included. Abundant TCRbeta CDR3s overlapped more between twins than with unrelated donors.

Trimming shortened V by 6 bases and J by 6 bases, and 15 bases separated the two germline ends. This CDR3 has 14 residues. Per germline, CDR1 DFQATT and CDR2 SNEGSKA (reference sequence). The sample holds a few counts of this clonotype. Its antigen remains unknown. Sequenced: PBMCs. This chain connects TRBV20-1 to TRBJ1-6; possible D gene TRBD1, 6 bases. The TCR sequence derives from a woman aged 18-50 years in good health. This CDR3 reads CSAMHGGGNSPLHF. CDR3 sequence (DNA): TGCAGTGCGATGCATGGGGGCGGTAATTCACCCCTCCACTTT.